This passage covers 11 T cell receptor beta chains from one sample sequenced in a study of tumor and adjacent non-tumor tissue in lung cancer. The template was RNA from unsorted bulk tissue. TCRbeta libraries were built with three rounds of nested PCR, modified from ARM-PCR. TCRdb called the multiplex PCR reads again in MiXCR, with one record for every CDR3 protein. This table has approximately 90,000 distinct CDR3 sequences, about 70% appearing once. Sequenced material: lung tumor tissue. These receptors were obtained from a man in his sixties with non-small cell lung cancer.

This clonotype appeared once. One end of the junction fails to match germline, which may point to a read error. CDR3 nucleotides: TGTGCCAGCAGTTTTGAACTGACCGGGAAGCTGTTTTTT. Its protein is CASSFELTGKLFF. The chain recombines TRBV11-1 with TRBJ2-2, with a possible D match to TRBD2 (5 bases). This CDR3 region has 13 residues. Germline assignment: CDR1 SGHAT and CDR2 FQDESV (reference sequence).

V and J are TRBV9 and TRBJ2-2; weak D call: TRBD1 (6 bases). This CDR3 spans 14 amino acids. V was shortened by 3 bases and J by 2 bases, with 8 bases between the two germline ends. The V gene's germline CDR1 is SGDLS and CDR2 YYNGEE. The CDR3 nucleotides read TGTGCCAGCAGCGCACAGGGAAACACCGGGGAGCTGTTTTTT. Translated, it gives CASSAQGNTGELFF.

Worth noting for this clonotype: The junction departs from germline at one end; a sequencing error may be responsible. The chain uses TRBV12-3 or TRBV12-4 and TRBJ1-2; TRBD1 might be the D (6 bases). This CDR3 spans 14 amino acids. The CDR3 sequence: CASPAGAEGYGCTF. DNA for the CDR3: TGTGCCAGCCCAGCGGGGGCAGAGGGTTATGGCTGCACCTTC.

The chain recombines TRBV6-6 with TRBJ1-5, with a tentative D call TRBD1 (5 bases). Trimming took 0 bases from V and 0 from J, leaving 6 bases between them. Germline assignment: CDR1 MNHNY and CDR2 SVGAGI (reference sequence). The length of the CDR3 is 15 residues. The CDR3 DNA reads TGTGCCAGCAGTTACTCAGGGGTTAGCAATCAGCCCCAGCATTTT. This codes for CASSYSGVSNQPQHF.

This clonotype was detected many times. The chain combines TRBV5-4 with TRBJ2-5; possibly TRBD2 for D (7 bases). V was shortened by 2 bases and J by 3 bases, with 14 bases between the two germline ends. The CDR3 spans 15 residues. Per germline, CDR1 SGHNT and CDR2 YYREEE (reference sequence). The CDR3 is CASSLSGGGEETQYF. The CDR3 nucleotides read TGTGCCAGCAGCTTATCGGGGGGCGGGGAAGAGACCCAGTACTTC.

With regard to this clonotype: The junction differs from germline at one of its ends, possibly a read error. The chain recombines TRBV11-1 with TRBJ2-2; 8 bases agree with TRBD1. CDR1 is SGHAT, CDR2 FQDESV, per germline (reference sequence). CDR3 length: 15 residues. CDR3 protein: CPSSLLDRGVGELFF. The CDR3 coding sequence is TGTCCCAGCAGCTTACTAGACAGGGGCGTCGGGGAGCTGTTTTTT.

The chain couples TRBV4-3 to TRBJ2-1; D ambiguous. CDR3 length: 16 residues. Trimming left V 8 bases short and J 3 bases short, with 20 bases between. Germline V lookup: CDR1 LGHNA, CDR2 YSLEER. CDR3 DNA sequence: TGCGCCAGCGTCCAAGATTATGGATTGAGCTACAATGAGCAGTTCTTC. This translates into CASVQDYGLSYNEQFF.

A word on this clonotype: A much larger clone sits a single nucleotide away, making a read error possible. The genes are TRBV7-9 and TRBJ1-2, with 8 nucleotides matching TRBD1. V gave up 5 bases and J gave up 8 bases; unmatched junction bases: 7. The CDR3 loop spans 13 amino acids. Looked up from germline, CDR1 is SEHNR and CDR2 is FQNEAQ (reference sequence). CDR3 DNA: TGTGCCAGCAGCCCCGGACAGGGTAGAGGCTACACCTTC. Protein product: CASSPGQGRGYTF.

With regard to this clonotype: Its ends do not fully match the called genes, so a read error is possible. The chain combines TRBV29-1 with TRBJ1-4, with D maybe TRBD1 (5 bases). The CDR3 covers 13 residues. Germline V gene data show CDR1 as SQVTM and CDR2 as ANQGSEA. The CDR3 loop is CSVEETWGFYEIF. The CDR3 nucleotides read TGCAGCGTTGAAGAAACATGGGGCTTCTATGAGATTTTT.

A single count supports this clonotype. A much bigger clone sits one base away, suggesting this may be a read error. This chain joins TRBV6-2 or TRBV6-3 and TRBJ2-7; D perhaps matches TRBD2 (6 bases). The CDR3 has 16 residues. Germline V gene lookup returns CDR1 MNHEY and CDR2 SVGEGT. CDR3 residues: CASSNAGTPSSHEQYF. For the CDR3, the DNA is TGTGCCAGTTCGAATGCCGGGACTCCGAGCTCCCACGAGCAGTACTTC.

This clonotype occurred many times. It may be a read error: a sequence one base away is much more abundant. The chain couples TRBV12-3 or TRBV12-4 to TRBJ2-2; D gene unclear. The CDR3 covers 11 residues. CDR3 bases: TGTGCCAGCAATTTAATCGGGGAGCTGTTTTTT. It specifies CASNLIGELFF.